The 10 T cell receptor beta chains given below trace back to one sample, sequenced in a study of beta chain features in type 1 diabetes. No antigens are known for them. Whole-study findings and limits: Among all four CD4+ subsets, Type 1 diabetes patients had TCRB CDR3s that were moderately but significantly shorter.

Since all of the isolated RNA was reverse transcribed, expressed TCRB transcripts were what got sequenced. Data came from immunoSEQ multiplex PCR; TCRdb stores just in-frame clones and leaves some out. In the table there are approximately 730,000 clones, 13% of which are singletons. Input material: naive CD4+ T cells from blood. The receptor set was obtained from a man between 18 and 29 years old with type 1 diabetes.

The V gene is TRBV5-1, the J gene TRBJ1-1; the D is unclear. Germline loops: CDR1 SGHRS, CDR2 YFSETQ. This CDR3 spans 14 amino acids. Trimming stripped 0 bases from V and 1 base from J, with 7 bases between. CDR3 coding DNA: TGCGCCAGCAGCTTGGGGGAGGCGAACACTGAAGCTTTCTTT. It codes for CASSLGEANTEAFF.

This clone was detected only a few times. This chain links TRBV7-9 with TRBJ1-1; no reliable D call. In germline, CDR1 is SEHNR, CDR2 FQNEAQ (reference sequence). Trimming left V 5 bases short and J 0 bases short, with 10 bases between. There are 14 residues in the CDR3. DNA for the CDR3: TGTGCCAGCAGCCTCGAAAGGTTGAACACTGAAGCTTTCTTT. Amino acid sequence: CASSLERLNTEAFF.

J is TRBJ1-1 and V is TRBV4-1, with TRBD1 identical over 9 bases. Unmatched junction bases numbered 10, after V lost 0 bases and J lost 5 bases. The CDR3 length is 17 residues. Germline V lookup: CDR1 MGHRA, CDR2 YSYEKL. CDR3: CASSQDAVGTGRTEAFF. The CDR3, as DNA: TGCGCCAGCAGCCAAGATGCGGTGGGGACAGGGAGAACTGAAGCTTTCTTT.

Only a few counts were recorded for this clone. The chain links TRBV7-6 to TRBJ2-3, with 7 bases that match TRBD1. After removal of 4 bases from V and 2 bases from J, the junction contained 3 bases not matched to a gene. CDR1 SGHVS and CDR2 FNYEAQ come from the germline V gene. This CDR3 is built from 14 residues. CDR3 amino acids: CASSSTGATDTQYF. As DNA, the CDR3 is TGTGCCAGCAGCTCCACAGGGGCCACAGATACGCAGTATTTT.

The V and J genes are TRBV14 and TRBJ1-1, with D hard to call. The V end was cut by 4 bases, the J end by 11 bases, with 23 bases between. CDR1 and CDR2 from the germline V gene are SGHDN and FVKESK. CDR3 length: 15 amino acids. CDR3 amino acids: CASSPRVTNPPRAFF. CDR3 nucleotide sequence: TGTGCCAGCAGCCCTCGCGTGACTAATCCCCCGAGGGCTTTCTTT.

The chain links TRBV18 to TRBJ2-2; D remains ambiguous. Trimming removed 1 base at V and 8 bases at J, with 5 bases between. This CDR3 spans 12 amino acids. Germline V lookup: CDR1 KGHSH, CDR2 LQKENI. The CDR3 region is CASSPLRGELFF. The CDR3 DNA reads TGTGCCAGCTCACCACTGAGAGGGGAGCTGTTTTTT.

This chain connects TRBV2 to TRBJ2-2; D is unclear. CDR3 length: 16 residues. Germline V CDR1 and CDR2: SNHLY, FYNNEI. The ends were cut back, 3 bases at V and 5 bases at J, with 16 bases in the middle. CDR3 loop: CASSEVTDGSTGELFF. The DNA of the CDR3 is TGTGCCAGCAGTGAGGTAACGGACGGGTCTACCGGGGAGCTGTTTTTT. Variable domain in full (rest from reference TRBV2 and TRBJ2-2): EPEVTQTPSHQVTQMGQEVILRCVPISNHLYFYWYRQILGQKVEFLVSFYNNEISEKSEIFDDQFSVERPDGSNFTLKIRSTKLEDSAMYFCASSEVTDGSTGELFFGEGSRLTVL.

This sequence joins TRBV13 and TRBJ2-3; D is perhaps TRBD2 (6 bases). The V end was cut by 4 bases, the J end by 2 bases, with 19 bases between. CDR3 length: 17 amino acids. Germline CDR1 PRHDT, CDR2 FYEKMQ (reference sequence). The CDR3 DNA follows: TGTGCCAGCAGCTCCTGGGGGGTCGCAGGGTACACAGATACGCAGTATTTT. Translated, it gives CASSSWGVAGYTDTQYF.

This chain connects TRBV2 to TRBJ1-3; no firm D call. CDR1 and CDR2 (germline): SNHLY, FYNNEI. The germline V and J ends were trimmed by 2 bases and 0 bases, with 17 bases remaining between them. This CDR3 has 18 amino acids. Here the CDR3 reads CASSEMEGFMGSGNTIYF. DNA of the CDR3: TGTGCCAGCAGTGAAATGGAGGGTTTTATGGGCTCTGGAAACACCATATATTTT.

This chain connects TRBV11-2 to TRBJ2-3; 10 bases align to TRBD1. Germline V gene sequence: CDR1 SGHAT, CDR2 FQNNGV. This CDR3 is built from 15 residues. After removal of 5 bases from V and 3 bases from J, the junction contained 5 bases not matched to a gene. CDR3 sequence (DNA): TGTGCCAGCAGCACGGGACAGGGGATTACAGATACGCAGTATTTT. It yields the protein CASSTGQGITDTQYF. Complete variable domain (other parts from reference TRBV11-2 and TRBJ2-3): EAGVAQSPRYKIIEKRQSVAFWCNPISGHATLYWYQQILGQGPKLLIQFQNNGVVDDSQLPKDRFSAERLKGVDSTLKIQPAKLEDSAVYLCASSTGQGITDTQYFGPGTRLTVL.